This TCR beta chain was captured in a study of control samples from healthy donors and cancer patients. This table comes from immunoSEQ multiplex PCR, and its TCRdb copy is limited to in-frame clones, with some not included. Among 180,000 or so clones listed, 85% to 95% were seen once. V gave up 0 bases and J gave up 0 bases, with 6 bases separating them. Germline CDR1 and CDR2: MNHEY and SVGAGI. This CDR3 region has 14 residues. The receptor was isolated from a woman aged 55-70 years in good health. The rearrangement links TRBV6-5 to TRBJ2-7, with D uncertain. The source material was blood. CDR3 sequence (DNA): TGTGCCAGCAGTTACTCCCACCACTCCTACGAGCAGTACTTC. Encoded protein: CASSYSHHSYEQYF.